The rows below give T cell receptor beta chains drawn from one sample of a study of blood T cell repertoires in COVID-19. Assay used: immunoSEQ multiplex PCR; TCRdb lists only in-frame clones, some missing. In the table there are about 74,000 clones, about nine tenths of which are singletons. The specimen sequenced was peripheral blood. The receptor set was obtained from a man aged 45-65 years with acute or convalescent COVID-19. Each CDR3 is given with its conserved first and last residue.

J,V,CDR3
TRBJ2-1,TRBV11-1,CASSPRQGIGEQFF
TRBJ1-3,TRBV29-1,CSVVVQGARDTIYF
TRBJ2-1,TRBV2,CARRTGGPLNEQFF
TRBJ2-3,TRBV9,CASSELAPDTQYF
TRBJ1-6,TRBV7-3,CASSHGTYNSPLHF
TRBJ1-5,TRBV6-5,CASKENRVGNQPQHF
TRBJ1-1,TRBV28,CASSKLGGGTEAFF
TRBJ1-5,TRBV7-2,CASSLLNNQPQHF
TRBJ2-5,TRBV10-1,CARRDRGPETQYF
TRBJ1-5,TRBV28,CASSFQGASGQPQHF
TRBJ2-7,TRBV7-6,CASSLDERSYEQYF
TRBJ1-6,TRBV7-9,CASSFGQNNNSPLHF
TRBJ2-1,TRBV7-9,CASSLPSGLYNEQFF
TRBJ1-5,TRBV2,CASSGDRGNQPQHF
TRBJ2-1,TRBV18,CASSRGLVDNEQFF
TRBJ2-6,TRBV4-2,CASSLRELAGNSGANVLTF
TRBJ2-5,TRBV7-8,CASSLRGSGQETQYF
TRBJ2-1,TRBV19,CASMEAGYNEQFF
TRBJ1-4,TRBV7-9,CASSQDREGYNEKLFF
TRBJ2-1,TRBV4-1,CASSQVLANEQFF
TRBJ2-7,TRBV4-1,CASSLAGGTYEQYF
TRBJ1-6,TRBV27,CASSSGGESYNSPLHF
TRBJ2-7,TRBV7-9,CASSEAGLAGVYEQYF
TRBJ1-5,TRBV7-2,CASSVTGKSNQPQHF
TRBJ2-7,TRBV28,CASSLYSGVLSYEQYF
TRBJ2-3,TRBV18,CASVGTGGPTSRTSTDTQYF
TRBJ2-5,TRBV5-7,CASSLGQIVIQETQYF
TRBJ2-3,TRBV28,CASGGTGRTDTQYF
TRBJ1-2,TRBV5-1,CATSWGQGGYTF
TRBJ2-1,TRBV27,CASSLLGGSYNEQFF
TRBJ2-1,TRBV5-1,CASSLVQNEQFF
TRBJ2-5,TRBV5-4,CASSPLAGGQETQYF
TRBJ2-1,TRBV15,CATSRDTGSYNEQFF
TRBJ2-6,TRBV28,CASTPLGSAFPGANVLTF
TRBJ2-5,TRBV7-2,CASSLEPGGPQTQYF
TRBJ2-5,TRBV5-1,CASSVQAGEETQYF
TRBJ1-1,TRBV3-1/TRBV3-2,CASSQVVRQGVFTEAFF
TRBJ2-2,TRBV7-3,CASSRNPGTGQNTGELFF
TRBJ1-1,TRBV9,CASSVRGHTEAFF
TRBJ2-3,TRBV11-3,CASSLDRSRAKEDTQYF
TRBJ2-7,TRBV3-1/TRBV3-2,CASSQDGAFEQYF
TRBJ1-5,TRBV2,CASTRTGAGNQPQHF
TRBJ2-2,TRBV7-9,CASRRQGASTGELFF
TRBJ1-2,TRBV19,CASNLRTGTNYGYTF
TRBJ2-5,TRBV5-4,CASSSGAPGGKYQETQYF
TRBJ2-2,TRBV9,CASSVDSAGNTGELFF